This T cell receptor beta chain is from a study of T cell changes during pregnancy in multiple sclerosis. Sequencing was performed with immunoSEQ multiplex PCR; in TCRdb, only in-frame clones are kept and a portion is missing. The sample holds roughly 65,000 clones, more than 75% seen once. The CDR3 has 14 amino acids. Between the trimmed V and J ends, which lost 3 bases and 3 bases, there was a span of 9 bases. Germline V gives CDR1 ENHRY, CDR2 SYGVKD. Material: peripheral blood, obtained in the third trimester of pregnancy. J is TRBJ2-1 and V is TRBV10-3; D might be TRBD2 (6 bases). The sequence was obtained from a female donor in good health, enrolled as a control in a pregnancy study. CDR3 coding DNA: TGTGCCATCAGTGAAGGGACTGACTACAATGAGCAGTTCTTC. Translated: CAISEGTDYNEQFF.